Listed below are T cell receptor beta chains from one sample, sequenced in a study of blood T cell repertoires in COVID-19. The method was immunoSEQ multiplex PCR; TCRdb's version includes in-frame clones alone and lacks a portion of them. The sample has about 140,000 clones; around 81% are singletons. The sequenced sample consisted of PBMCs or T cells enriched from blood (not recorded which). The receptors here all came from a woman between 35 and 50 years old who had recovered from COVID-19. Both conserved end residues are part of each CDR3. D genes are given only for firm matches. The size entry is marked missing in some rows and otherwise reads once, few, many or a size class.

TRBV6-5	TRBJ2-7	TRBD1	-	TGTGCCAGCCGGACAGGCCGGGGATGGCAGTACTTC	CASRTGRGWQYF
TRBV10-3	TRBJ1-2	TRBD1	-	TGTGCCATCAAAGACAGGGGGCAATGGGGCTATGGCTACACCTTC	CAIKDRGQWGYGYTF
TRBV19	TRBJ2-2	TRBD2	-	TGTGCCAGTATCATAGCTAGCGGGAACACCGGGGAGCTGTTTTTT	CASIIASGNTGELFF
TRBV6-5	TRBJ2-7	TRBD2	once	TGTGCCAGCAGTTATCCTAGCGGCGAGCAGTACTTC	CASSYPSGEQYF
TRBV19	TRBJ1-5	-	-	TGTGCCAGTAGTATTGAACAGTATAGCAATCAGCCCCAGCATTTT	CASSIEQYSNQPQHF
TRBV19	TRBJ1-5	-	-	TGTGCCAGTAGTAGACAAGGAAATCAGCCCCAGCATTTT	CASSRQGNQPQHF
TRBV19	TRBJ1-1	TRBD1	-	TGTGCCAGTAGTATTGGGGACAGCCCTGGGGAAGCTTTCTTT	CASSIGDSPGEAFF
TRBV18	TRBJ2-7	-	-	TGTGCCAGCTCCCCGGGAAGCGGTTCCTACGAGCAGTACTTC	CASSPGSGSYEQYF
TRBV5-1	TRBJ2-2	TRBD2	-	TGCGCCAGCAGCTTGGCGTCTAGCGGGAACACCGGGGAGCTGTTTTTT	CASSLASSGNTGELFF
TRBV5-1	TRBJ2-7	TRBD1	-	TGCGCCAGCAGCGTACAGGGGGCCTACGAGCAGTACTTC	CASSVQGAYEQYF
TRBV20-1	TRBJ2-7	-	-	TGCAGTACCCTCCGGGTCGATGAGCAGTACTTC	CSTLRVDEQYF
TRBV30	TRBJ1-3	-	-	TGTGCCTGGGAAAGCAGGGGACCTGGAAACACCATATATTTT	CAWESRGPGNTIYF
TRBV15	TRBJ1-3	-	-	TGTGCCACCAGCGGGTGGACAGAAAAATCTGGAAACACCATATATTTT	CATSGWTEKSGNTIYF
TRBV4-1	TRBJ2-7	TRBD2	once	TGCGCCAGCAGCCAAGGGGGGGGGACTAGCGGCTCCTACGAGCAGTACTTC	CASSQGGGTSGSYEQYF
TRBV5-1	TRBJ1-2	TRBD1	few	TGCGCCAGCAGCTTGACAGGGGGACCTAACTATGGCTACACCTTC	CASSLTGGPNYGYTF
TRBV30	TRBJ2-3	TRBD2	-	TGTGCCTGGAGCAAGACTAGCGGCACAGATACGCAGTATTTT	CAWSKTSGTDTQYF
TRBV2	TRBJ1-2	-	-	TGTGCCAGCAGTGAAGGACAGGTCTATGGCTACACCTTC	CASSEGQVYGYTF
TRBV7-8	TRBJ1-2	-	few	TGTGCCAGCACCCCGGGAGCCGAGACAGTCTATGGCTACACCTTC	CASTPGAETVYGYTF